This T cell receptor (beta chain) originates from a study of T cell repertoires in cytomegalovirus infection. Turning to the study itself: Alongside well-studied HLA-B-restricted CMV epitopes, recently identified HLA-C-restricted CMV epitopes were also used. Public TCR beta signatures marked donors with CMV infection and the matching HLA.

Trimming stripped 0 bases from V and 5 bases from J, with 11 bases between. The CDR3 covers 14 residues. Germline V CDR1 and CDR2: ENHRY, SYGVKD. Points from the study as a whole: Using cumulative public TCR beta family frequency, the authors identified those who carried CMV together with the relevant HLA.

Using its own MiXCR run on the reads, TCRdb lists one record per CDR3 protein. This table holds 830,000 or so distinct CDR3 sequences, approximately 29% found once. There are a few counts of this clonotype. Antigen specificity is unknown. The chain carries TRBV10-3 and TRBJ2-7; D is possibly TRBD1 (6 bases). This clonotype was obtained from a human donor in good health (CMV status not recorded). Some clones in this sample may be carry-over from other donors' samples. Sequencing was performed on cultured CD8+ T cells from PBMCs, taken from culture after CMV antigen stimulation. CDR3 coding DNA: TGTGCCATCAGTGAGTCCCAGGGGTTCGACGAGCAGTACTTC. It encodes CAISESQGFDEQYF.